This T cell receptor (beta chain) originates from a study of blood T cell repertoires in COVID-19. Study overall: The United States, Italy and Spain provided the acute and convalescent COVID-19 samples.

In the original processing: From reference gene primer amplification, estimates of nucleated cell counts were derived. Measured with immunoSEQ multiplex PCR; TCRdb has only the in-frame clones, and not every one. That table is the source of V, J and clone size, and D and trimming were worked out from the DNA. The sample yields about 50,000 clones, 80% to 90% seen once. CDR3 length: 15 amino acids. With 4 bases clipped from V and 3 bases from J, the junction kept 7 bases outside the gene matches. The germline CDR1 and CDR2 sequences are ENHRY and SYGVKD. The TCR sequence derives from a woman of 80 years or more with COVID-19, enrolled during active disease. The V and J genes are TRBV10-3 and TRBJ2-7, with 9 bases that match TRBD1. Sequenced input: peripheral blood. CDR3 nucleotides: TGTGCCATCAGTGGACCCGGGACAGGGCACTACGAGCAGTACTTC. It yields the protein CAISGPGTGHYEQYF.